Below are 20 T cell receptor beta chains sequenced from a single sample in a study of shared clonotypes between healthy human individuals. Sequenced by immunoSEQ multiplex PCR; TCRdb stores in-frame clones only, minus some. Among 1.4 million to 1.5 million clones listed, roughly 96% were seen once. The sample consisted of naive CD4+ T cells sorted from blood. Subset specified: CD45RA+ positively selected. The receptors derive from a man aged 30 to 39 in good health.

CDR3 amino acids: CASSDRLAGNTGELFF. The DNA for the CDR3 is TGTGCCAGCAGTGACCGGCTAGCGGGAAACACCGGGGAGCTGTTTTTT. This chain links TRBV6-1 with TRBJ2-2; 9 bases fit TRBD2. This CDR3 contains 16 residues. CDR1 MNHNS and CDR2 SASEGT come from the germline V gene. J was trimmed by 2 bases and V by 3 bases; bases with no gene match: 4.

J is TRBJ1-3 and V is TRBV5-5, with a possible D match to TRBD1 (5 bases). CDR1 and CDR2 (germline): SGHKS, YYEKEE (reference sequence). This CDR3 comprises 14 residues. V was trimmed by 1 base and J by 4 bases, leaving 9 bases between them. CDR3 nucleotides: TGTGCCAGCAGCTTGCAGGGCAAAGGAAACACCATATATTTT. Residues: CASSLQGKGNTIYF.

The chain recombines TRBV6-1 with TRBJ1-1; 7 bases match TRBD1. Germline V lookup: CDR1 MNHNS, CDR2 SASEGT. The CDR3 consists of 14 residues. J gave up 4 bases and V 2 bases, and 4 bases lay outside the gene matches. The CDR3 sequence: CASSETGVSTEAFF. The CDR3, as DNA: TGTGCCAGCAGTGAAACAGGGGTAAGCACTGAAGCTTTCTTT.

The chain combines TRBV11-2 with TRBJ2-7, with D possibly matching TRBD1 (6 bases). The V end was cut by 5 bases, the J end by 4 bases, with 18 bases between. This CDR3 has 15 residues. The germline V gene encodes CDR1 SGHAT and CDR2 FQNNGV. As DNA, the CDR3 is TGTGCCAGCAGCACCACGGACAGCCCGATATACGAGCAGTACTTC. Its protein product is CASSTTDSPIYEQYF.

The V call is TRBV5-8, the J call TRBJ1-1, with a weak D call TRBD1 (5 bases). Germline CDR1 is SGHTS and CDR2 is YDEGEE. This CDR3 has 15 amino acids. Trimming shortened V by 4 bases and J by 3 bases, and 16 bases separated the two germline ends. CDR3 bases: TGTGCCAGCAGCCTATTAAGTCGGGACCACACTGAAGCTTTCTTT. Its translation is CASSLLSRDHTEAFF.

The rearrangement joins TRBV11-2 to TRBJ2-5, with D perhaps TRBD2 (6 bases). Germline V lookup: CDR1 SGHAT, CDR2 FQNNGV. The ends were cut back, 5 bases at V and 5 bases at J, with 18 bases in the middle. The CDR3 is 15 residues long. The CDR3 spells CASSGLAVAVETQYF. The CDR3 nucleotides read TGTGCCAGCAGCGGTTTGGCGGTAGCGGTGGAGACCCAGTACTTC.

This clone was found once. The chain recombines TRBV4-3 with TRBJ1-2, with D uncertain. The CDR3 spans 14 residues. From germline, CDR1 is LGHNA and CDR2 YSLEER. With 3 bases removed from V and 8 bases from J, the gap between germline ends came to 16 bases. The chain's CDR3 is CASSHRDKNWGYTF. CDR3 DNA sequence: TGCGCCAGCAGCCACAGAGACAAAAACTGGGGCTACACCTTC.

CDR3 protein: CASSPRASQWNEQFF. CDR3 coding DNA: TGTGCCAGCTCACCACGGGCTAGTCAATGGAATGAGCAGTTCTTC. The genes are TRBV18 and TRBJ2-1, with D unclear. Germline V gene data show CDR1 as KGHSH and CDR2 as LQKENI. The ends were cut back, 1 base at V and 7 bases at J, with 14 bases in the middle. CDR3 length: 15 residues.

This chain links TRBV11-2 with TRBJ2-7, with a possible D match to TRBD1 (6 bases). V lost 5 bases to trimming and J lost 5 bases, with 19 bases between them. This CDR3 has 15 residues. The germline gives CDR1 SGHAT, CDR2 FQNNGV. The CDR3 nucleotides are TGTGCCAGCAGCCCCACGAGGGGGAAGGATCACGAGCAGTACTTC. Translation gives CASSPTRGKDHEQYF.

CDR3 sequence (DNA): TGTGCCAGCAGCCCCGCCGGACACAATCAGCCCCAGCATTTT. Translated, it gives CASSPAGHNQPQHF. The rearrangement links TRBV7-9 to TRBJ1-5, with D possibly being TRBD1 (5 bases). Germline assignment: CDR1 SEHNR and CDR2 FQNEAQ (reference sequence). The CDR3 covers 14 residues. V was trimmed by 5 bases and J by 3 bases, leaving 11 bases between them.

This rearrangement joins TRBV2 to TRBJ2-7; D gene ambiguous. This CDR3 region has 15 residues. With 3 bases removed from V and 0 bases from J, the gap between germline ends came to 12 bases. Per the germline V gene, CDR1 is SNHLY and CDR2 is FYNNEI. CDR3 bases: TGTGCCAGCAGTGAGGAGCCGGTTAGCTCCTACGAGCAGTACTTC. Amino acids: CASSEEPVSSYEQYF.

The V gene is TRBV18, the J gene TRBJ2-4; D unclear. This CDR3 is 16 amino acids long. Germline CDR1 is KGHSH and CDR2 is LQKENI. V shed 5 bases and J shed 3 bases, with 17 bases lying between them. DNA for the CDR3: TGTGCCAGCTCAGAGGCGGCGCTGCCCCACAAAAACATTCAGTACTTC. Translation: CASSEAALPHKNIQYF.

The V and J genes are TRBV6-6 and TRBJ2-5; no reliable D call. This CDR3 is built from 16 residues. V dropped 8 bases and J dropped 2 bases, with 21 bases sitting between them. The germline gives CDR1 MNHNY, CDR2 SVGAGI (reference sequence). CDR3 coding DNA: TGTGCCAGCTCTCCAGGAAGACAAACCTATCAAGAGACCCAGTACTTC. This sequence encodes CASSPGRQTYQETQYF.

This clone was observed a single time. The chain joins TRBV9 to TRBJ1-1, with a tentative D call TRBD1 (6 bases). V was trimmed by 0 bases and J by 5 bases, leaving 20 bases between them. This CDR3 region has 17 residues. Germline assignment: CDR1 SGDLS and CDR2 YYNGEE. CDR3 nucleotide sequence: TGTGCCAGCAGCGTAGACCCGGGGGGCGTCAAGGGGACTGAAGCTTTCTTT. It specifies CASSVDPGGVKGTEAFF.

The CDR3 is CAIHRTSGRDVQETQYF. CDR3 in DNA: TGTGCCATACACAGGACTAGCGGGAGGGATGTTCAAGAGACCCAGTACTTC. This chain joins TRBV2 and TRBJ2-5; the match to TRBD2 covers 15 bases. The junction had 11 bases not matched to a gene; V was cut back by 10 bases and J by 2 bases. The CDR3 is 17 amino acids. CDR1 SNHLY and CDR2 FYNNEI come from the germline V gene.

With regard to this clone: Within the sample, other DNA sequences also encode this same CDR3. The CDR3 protein is CASSPLATDTQYF. The CDR3, as DNA: TGTGCCAGCTCACCTTTGGCCACAGATACGCAGTATTTT. The J gene is TRBJ2-3, the V gene TRBV18, with D hard to call. CDR3 length: 13 amino acids. The ends were cut back, 3 bases at V and 2 bases at J, with 6 bases in the middle. Germline V gene data show CDR1 as KGHSH and CDR2 as LQKENI.

The J gene is TRBJ2-7, the V gene TRBV5-1; D perhaps matches TRBD1 (6 bases). CDR1 and CDR2 (germline): SGHRS, YFSETQ. The CDR3 loop spans 18 amino acids. Between the trimmed V and J ends, which lost 0 bases and 5 bases, there was a span of 24 bases. In nucleotides, the CDR3 is TGCGCCAGCAGCTTGGGACCGATCAGGGGCCGCCCTTCCAACGAGCAGTACTTC. This codes for CASSLGPIRGRPSNEQYF.

The chain is built from TRBV19 and TRBJ1-3; no firm D call. Trimming took 7 bases from V and 4 from J, leaving 11 bases between them. The germline V gene has CDR1 LNHDA and CDR2 SQIVND (reference sequence). This CDR3 has 13 residues. DNA of the CDR3: TGTGCCAGTAAGTGGGTGGCCGGAAACACCATATATTTT. Encoded protein: CASKWVAGNTIYF.

The chain is built from TRBV18 and TRBJ2-3, with D unresolved. The CDR3 runs 15 residues. Germline V lookup: CDR1 KGHSH, CDR2 LQKENI. V was pared by 2 bases and J by 2 bases, with 11 bases between. CDR3 coding DNA: TGTGCCAGCTCACCAGCAGCATCTTTCACAGATACGCAGTATTTT. It codes for CASSPAASFTDTQYF.

About this clone: Other DNA sequences from this sample encode an identical CDR3 as well. The genes are TRBV28 and TRBJ2-5; 7 positions agree with TRBD1. Germline trimming cut 6 bases from V and 2 bases from J; bases unmatched to any gene: 6. CDR1 and CDR2 (germline): MDHEN, SYDVKM. CDR3 size: 14 residues. The CDR3: CASSLRDRQETQYF. CDR3 DNA sequence: TGTGCCAGCAGCCTCCGGGACAGACAAGAGACCCAGTACTTC.